The sequence of this T cell receptor (beta chain) was determined in a study of T cell responses to AZD1222 COVID-19 vaccine. Assay: immunoSEQ multiplex PCR; the TCRdb copy retains only in-frame clones and omits some. The data hold about 130,000 clones, with around 93% observed a single time. Trimming took 4 bases from V and 2 from J; bases not matched to a gene: 3. The CDR3 is made up of 16 amino acids. Germline lookup yields CDR1 SSHAT and CDR2 FNYEAQ (reference sequence). This TCR derives from an adult who received the AZD1222 COVID-19 vaccine. The V gene is TRBV7-7, the J gene TRBJ2-1, with 12 bases fitting TRBD2. Sequenced here: peripheral blood, sampled 28 days after the second AZD1222 dose. CDR3 nucleotide sequence: TGTGCCAGCAGCTCCAGACTAGCGGGGGCCTACAATGAGCAGTTCTTC. The encoded protein is CASSSRLAGAYNEQFF.